The following is a TCR beta chain sequence with its context. The data were obtained in a study of cytomegalovirus exposure and HLA in healthy donors. 13 Jbeta primers and 60 Vbeta primers were used for the PCR. Repertoires were generated with immunoSEQ multiplex PCR, while TCRdb's copy carries only in-frame clones and drops some. Of around 150,000 clones in the sample, around 84% were seen once. This CDR3 region has 18 residues. CDR1 and CDR2 (germline): LGHNA, YNFKEQ. Deletions cut 3 bases from V and 3 bases from J, with 21 bases between. J is TRBJ1-5 and V is TRBV4-2, with a tentative D call TRBD1 (6 bases). This clonotype originated in a man in his late teens or twenties in good health and CMV-seronegative. Sequencing input: PBMCs. The CDR3 is CASSQTPQGLKDNQPQHF. The CDR3 DNA reads TGTGCCAGCAGCCAGACGCCTCAGGGGCTAAAGGACAATCAGCCCCAGCATTTT.